This record covers a single TCR beta chain. The antigen is undetermined. The sample originates from a study of T cell clonotyping in hematopoietic cell transplantation. Whole-study findings and limits: At the given depth, recipient repertoires were over 95% de novo clonotypes. Graft donor and pretransplant recipient Inverse Simpson Index values predicted broader posttransplant TCR diversity. After transplant, recipient diversity fell while pathologically expanded clonotypes grew through day 180. No sorting was done, leaving CD4 and CD8 contributions mixed.

The V gene end was trimmed by 7 bases and the J gene end by 9 bases; junction bases not matched to a gene: 11. The V gene's germline CDR1 is MNHNY and CDR2 SVGAGI (reference sequence). This CDR3 spans 14 amino acids. The assay was immunoSEQ multiplex PCR, and TCRdb's table has in-frame clones only and misses some. The sample shows 55,000 to 70,000 clones, over 90% of them seen only once. The sample consisted of peripheral blood mononuclear cells. The chain recombines TRBV6-6 with TRBJ1-5; TRBD1 aligns across 8 bases. This clonotype was sampled from a man aged 45-65 years in good health. Some clones in this sample may be carry-over from other donors' samples. The DNA for the CDR3 is TGTGCCAGCACCTTAGGGACAGGATCATGGCCCCAGCATTTT. This codes for CASTLGTGSWPQHF.